This TCR beta chain was found in a study of blood T cell repertoires in COVID-19. As for the study in general: The United States, Italy and Spain supplied acute and convalescent COVID-19 samples.

Germline V gene data show CDR1 as MGHRA and CDR2 as YSYEKL. The CDR3 spans 15 residues. V gave up 0 bases and J gave up 1 base, with 8 bases separating them. In assigning cohorts, the study relied on participant-reported clinical history. The data were produced by immunoSEQ multiplex PCR, yet TCRdb's version contains in-frame clones alone and is incomplete. Of about 330,000 clones in the sample, about 85% were seen once. The sequenced sample was PBMCs or T cells enriched from blood (not recorded which). This receptor was taken from a woman aged 25 to 45 who had recovered from COVID-19. The chain uses TRBV4-1 and TRBJ2-3, with D maybe TRBD1 (5 bases). CDR3 DNA sequence: TGCGCCAGCAGCCAAGACAGGGTCGGCACAGATACGCAGTATTTT. Protein: CASSQDRVGTDTQYF.